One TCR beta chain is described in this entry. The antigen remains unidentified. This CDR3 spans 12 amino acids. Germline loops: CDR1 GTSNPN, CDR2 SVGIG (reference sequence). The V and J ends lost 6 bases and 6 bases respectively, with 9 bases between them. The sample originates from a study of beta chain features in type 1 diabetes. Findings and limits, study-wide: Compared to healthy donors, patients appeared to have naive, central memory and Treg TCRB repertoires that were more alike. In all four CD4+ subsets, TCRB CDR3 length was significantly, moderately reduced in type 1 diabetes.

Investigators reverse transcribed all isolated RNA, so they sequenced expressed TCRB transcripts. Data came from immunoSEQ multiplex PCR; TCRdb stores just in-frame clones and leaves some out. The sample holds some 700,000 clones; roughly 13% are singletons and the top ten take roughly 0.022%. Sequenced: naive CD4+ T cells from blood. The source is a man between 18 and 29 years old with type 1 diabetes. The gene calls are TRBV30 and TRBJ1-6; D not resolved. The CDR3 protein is CACGRINSPLHF. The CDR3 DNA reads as TGTGCCTGCGGCAGAATTAATTCACCCCTCCACTTT.